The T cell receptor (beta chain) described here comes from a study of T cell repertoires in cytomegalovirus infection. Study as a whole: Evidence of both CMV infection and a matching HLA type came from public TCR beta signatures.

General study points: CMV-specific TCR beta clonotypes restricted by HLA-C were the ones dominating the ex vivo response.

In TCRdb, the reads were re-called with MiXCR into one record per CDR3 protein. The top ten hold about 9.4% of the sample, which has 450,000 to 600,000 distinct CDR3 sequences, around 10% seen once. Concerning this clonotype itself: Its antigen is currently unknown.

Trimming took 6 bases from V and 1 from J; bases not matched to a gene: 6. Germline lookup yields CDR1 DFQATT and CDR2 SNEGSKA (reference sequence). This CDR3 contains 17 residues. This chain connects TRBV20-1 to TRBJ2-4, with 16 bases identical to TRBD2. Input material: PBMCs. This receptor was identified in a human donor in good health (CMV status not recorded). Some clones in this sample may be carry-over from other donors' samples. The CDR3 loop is CSAHGTSGGAAKNIQYF. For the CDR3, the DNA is TGCAGTGCCCACGGGACTAGCGGGGGGGCGGCCAAAAACATTCAGTACTTC.